The rows below give T cell receptor beta chains drawn from one sample of a study of Ad26.COV2.S vaccination and SARS-CoV-2 variants. Here immunoSEQ multiplex PCR was the method, and the copy in TCRdb shows in-frame clones only, minus some. The sample records about 350,000 clones, approximately 90% being singletons. The sample here was peripheral blood, taken after recovery from COVID-19. These receptors all stem from a human donor who had recovered from COVID-19. Both conserved end residues are part of each CDR3. The D gene is left open where the match is weak. Where a row states a size, it is once, few, many or the class of an expanded clone; other rows omit it.

D	size	V	J	CDR3	DNA
.	.	TRBV19	TRBJ2-3	CATFSSQGTDTQYF	TGTGCCACCTTTAGCAGCCAGGGGACAGATACGCAGTATTTT
TRBD2	once	TRBV29-1	TRBJ2-3	CSVERGGGSDTQYF	TGCAGCGTTGAACGTGGCGGGGGGTCAGATACGCAGTATTTT
.	.	TRBV5-4	TRBJ1-2	CASSQTSDYGYTF	TGTGCCAGCAGCCAAACGTCTGACTATGGCTACACCTTC
.	.	TRBV6-1	TRBJ1-2	CASSERLHEGNTF	TGTGCCAGCAGTGAAAGGCTGCACGAAGGAAACACCTTC
TRBD2	.	TRBV2	TRBJ2-1	CASSELRLAENNEQFF	TGTGCCAGCAGTGAACTACGGCTAGCGGAAAACAATGAGCAGTTCTTC
TRBD1	.	TRBV27	TRBJ1-2	CASSFRRQGARGYTF	TGTGCCAGCAGTTTCAGGAGGCAGGGGGCGCGAGGCTACACCTTC
TRBD2	few	TRBV11-2	TRBJ2-2	CASKRGSGGTGELFF	TGTGCCAGTAAGCGGGGGTCCGGCGGCACCGGGGAGCTGTTTTTT
.	.	TRBV5-1	TRBJ1-1	CASSLVIRDTEAFF	TGCGCCAGCAGCTTGGTGATAAGGGACACTGAAGCTTTCTTT
.	.	TRBV19	TRBJ2-3	CASSPGDSSTDTQYF	TGTGCCAGTAGTCCAGGGGACTCTAGCACAGATACGCAGTATTTT
TRBD1	.	TRBV15	TRBJ1-3	CATSRDPGQGLSGNTIYF	TGTGCCACCAGCAGAGACCCAGGACAGGGCCTCTCTGGAAACACCATATATTTT
TRBD2	.	TRBV5-1	TRBJ2-3	CASRTSGTDTQYF	TGCGCCAGCAGGACTAGCGGCACAGATACGCAGTATTTT
TRBD2	.	TRBV4-1	TRBJ2-2	CASSQPGVERGEFTGELFF	TGCGCCAGCAGCCAACCCGGAGTTGAGCGGGGAGAGTTTACCGGGGAGCTGTTTTTT
TRBD1	.	TRBV6-2/TRBV6-3	TRBJ1-1	CASSFTITGEGTEAFF	TGTGCCAGCAGTTTTACGATAACAGGGGAAGGCACTGAAGCTTTCTTT
TRBD1	.	TRBV7-2	TRBJ1-2	CASSGTGGVPGYTF	TGTGCCAGCAGCGGGACAGGGGGGGTGCCTGGCTACACCTTC
.	.	TRBV7-9	TRBJ1-5	CASTRGDNQPQHF	TGTGCCAGCACGAGGGGAGACAATCAGCCCCAGCATTTT
TRBD1	.	TRBV6-5	TRBJ1-1	CASSLGQHTTEAFF	TGTGCCAGCAGTTTGGGACAGCATACCACTGAAGCTTTCTTT
.	.	TRBV7-9	TRBJ2-5	CASSLVVGLGETQYF	TGTGCCAGCAGCTTAGTGGTAGGTCTAGGAGAGACCCAGTACTTC
TRBD1	few	TRBV2	TRBJ1-6	CAVRDRAYNSPLHF	TGTGCCGTCCGGGACAGAGCATATAATTCACCCCTCCACTTT
TRBD2	.	TRBV9	TRBJ2-5	CASSVSAGGQETQYF	TGTGCCAGCAGCGTATCAGCGGGGGGTCAAGAGACCCAGTACTTC
.	.	TRBV5-6	TRBJ1-2	CASSQDRNYGYTF	TGTGCCAGCAGCCAGGACAGAAACTATGGCTACACCTTC
.	few	TRBV7-9	TRBJ1-6	CASSLGRGASSYNSPLHF	TGTGCCAGCAGCTTAGGCAGGGGCGCCAGCTCCTATAATTCACCCCTCCACTTT
.	.	TRBV3-1/TRBV3-2	TRBJ1-3	CASSQGRGTGNTIYF	TGTGCCAGCAGCCAAGGCCGGGGGACTGGAAACACCATATATTTT
TRBD1	.	TRBV5-4	TRBJ2-7	CASSLDYGTDSYEQYF	TGTGCCAGCAGCTTGGATTACGGGACAGACTCCTACGAGCAGTACTTC
TRBD1	few	TRBV10-2	TRBJ1-2	CASSATDRGDTF	TGCGCCAGCAGTGCGACGGACAGGGGGGACACCTTC
TRBD1	.	TRBV15	TRBJ1-5	CATSRGDRGNQPQHF	TGTGCCACCAGCAGAGGGGACAGGGGCAATCAGCCCCAGCATTTT
TRBD2	.	TRBV6-4	TRBJ2-3	CASSVSSGGDTDTQYF	TGTGCCAGCAGTGTCAGTAGCGGGGGTGACACAGATACGCAGTATTTT
TRBD2	.	TRBV5-1	TRBJ2-7	CASSWGGNSYEQYF	TGCGCCAGCAGCTGGGGGGGGAACTCCTACGAGCAGTACTTC
.	once	TRBV4-2	TRBJ1-5	CASSQVGGEQPQHF	TGTGCCAGCAGCCAAGTTGGGGGCGAGCAGCCCCAGCATTTT
TRBD1	.	TRBV5-4	TRBJ2-7	CASSPPTGGYEQYF	TGTGCCAGCAGTCCCCCGACAGGGGGCTACGAGCAGTACTTC
TRBD1	.	TRBV6-6	TRBJ1-1	CASSSGKRTGEAFF	TGTGCCAGCAGTTCGGGGAAAAGGACAGGGGAAGCTTTCTTT
TRBD1	.	TRBV7-8	TRBJ2-5	CASSHRQGAIKETQYF	TGTGCCAGCAGCCACCGACAGGGGGCCATTAAAGAGACCCAGTACTTC
TRBD1	.	TRBV11-2	TRBJ1-2	CASSSQSQGGGYTF	TGTGCCAGCAGCTCGCAGAGTCAGGGGGGTGGCTACACCTTC
.	.	TRBV12-3/TRBV12-4	TRBJ1-6	CASSFRGVSLHF	TGTGCCAGCAGTTTCCGGGGGGTGTCCCTCCACTTT
.	.	TRBV19	TRBJ1-4	CASSSQVPGSEKLFF	TGTGCCAGTAGTTCACAGGTTCCGGGGAGTGAAAAACTGTTTTTT
.	.	TRBV28	TRBJ1-2	CASSSSGDLRYGYTF	TGTGCCAGCAGTTCCTCTGGGGACCTGAGGTATGGCTACACCTTC
.	.	TRBV7-7	TRBJ2-1	CASSLGGGSYNEQFF	TGTGCCAGCAGCTTAGGGGGCGGGTCCTACAATGAGCAGTTCTTC
.	few	TRBV7-3	TRBJ1-1	CASSADQVEAFF	TGTGCCAGCAGCGCCGATCAGGTAGAAGCTTTCTTT